Sequencing of this T cell receptor (beta chain) was carried out in a study of blood T cell repertoires in COVID-19. Study-wide context: Donors in the United States, Italy and Spain gave samples during acute or convalescent COVID-19. The cDNA or gDNA used as material had been derived from T cells, B-cell-depleted T cells, or PBMCs.

In the authors' methods: Using reference gene primer amplification, nucleated cell counts were estimated. Sequencing was performed with immunoSEQ multiplex PCR; in TCRdb, only in-frame clones are kept and a portion is missing. V, J and clone size derive from that table, while D and trimming were established from the DNA sequence. The sample shows roughly 140,000 clones, about 87% of them seen only once. The clonotype originates from a human donor in a cohort sampled during active COVID-19. The sequenced sample consisted of peripheral blood.

The CDR3 DNA reads TGTGCCAGCAGTCAGTCCCTTTTCAGGGGGGATCAGCCCCAGCATTTT. As protein: CASSQSLFRGDQPQHF. The chain recombines TRBV7-7 with TRBJ1-5; 7 positions match TRBD1. The V gene's germline CDR1 is SSHAT and CDR2 FNYEAQ (reference sequence). CDR3 length: 16 amino acids. The ends lost 6 bases at V and 5 bases at J; junction bases unmatched: 13.